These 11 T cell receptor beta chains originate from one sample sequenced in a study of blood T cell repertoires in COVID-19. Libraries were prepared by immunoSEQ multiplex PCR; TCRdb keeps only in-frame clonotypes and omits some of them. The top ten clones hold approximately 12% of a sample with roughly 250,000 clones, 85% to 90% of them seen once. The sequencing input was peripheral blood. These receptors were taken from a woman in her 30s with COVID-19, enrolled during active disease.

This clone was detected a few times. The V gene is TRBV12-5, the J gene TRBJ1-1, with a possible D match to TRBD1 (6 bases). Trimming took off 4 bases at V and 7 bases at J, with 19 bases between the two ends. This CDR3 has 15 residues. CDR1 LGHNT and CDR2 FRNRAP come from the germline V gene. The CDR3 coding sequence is TGTGCTAGTGGTTCCACACACCCTAGGGGGTTTGAAGCTTTCTTT. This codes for CASGSTHPRGFEAFF.

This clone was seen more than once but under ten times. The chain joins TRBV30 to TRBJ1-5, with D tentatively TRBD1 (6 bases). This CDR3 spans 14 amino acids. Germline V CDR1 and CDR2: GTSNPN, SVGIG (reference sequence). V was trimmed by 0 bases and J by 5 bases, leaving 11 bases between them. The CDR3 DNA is TGTGCCTGGAGTGTACCCAACAGGGATCAGCCCCAGCATTTT. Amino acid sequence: CAWSVPNRDQPQHF.

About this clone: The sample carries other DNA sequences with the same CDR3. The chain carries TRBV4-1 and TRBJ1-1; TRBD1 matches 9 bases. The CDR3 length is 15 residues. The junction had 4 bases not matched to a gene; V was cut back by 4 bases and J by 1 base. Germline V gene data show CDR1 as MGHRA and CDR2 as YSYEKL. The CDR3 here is CASSRGQGANTEAFF. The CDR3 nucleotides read TGCGCCAGCAGCCGGGGACAGGGAGCGAACACTGAAGCTTTCTTT.

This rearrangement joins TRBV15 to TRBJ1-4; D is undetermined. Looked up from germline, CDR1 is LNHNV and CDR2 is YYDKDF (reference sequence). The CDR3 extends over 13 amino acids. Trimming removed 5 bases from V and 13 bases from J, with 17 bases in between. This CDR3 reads CATSQITAVRLFF. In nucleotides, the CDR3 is TGTGCCACCAGCCAAATTACAGCAGTCAGACTGTTTTTT.

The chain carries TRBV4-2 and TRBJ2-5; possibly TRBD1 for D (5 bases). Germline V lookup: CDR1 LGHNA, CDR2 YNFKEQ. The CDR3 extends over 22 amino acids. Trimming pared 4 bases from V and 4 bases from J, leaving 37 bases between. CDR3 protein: CASSPLPTDDRGSKVFRETQYF. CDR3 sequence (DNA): TGTGCCAGCAGCCCCCTGCCCACCGACGATAGGGGCAGCAAGGTCTTCCGAGAGACCCAGTACTTC.

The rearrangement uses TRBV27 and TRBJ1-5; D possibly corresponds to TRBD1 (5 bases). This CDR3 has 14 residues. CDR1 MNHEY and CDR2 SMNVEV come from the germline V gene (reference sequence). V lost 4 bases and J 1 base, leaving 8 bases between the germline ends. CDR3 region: CASSWGGSNQPQHF. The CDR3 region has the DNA TGTGCCAGCAGTTGGGGGGGGAGCAATCAGCCCCAGCATTTT.

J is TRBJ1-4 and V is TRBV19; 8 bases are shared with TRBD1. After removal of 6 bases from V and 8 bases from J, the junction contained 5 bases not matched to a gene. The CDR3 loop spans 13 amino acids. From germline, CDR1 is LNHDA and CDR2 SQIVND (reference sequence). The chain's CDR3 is CASSNRDREKLFF. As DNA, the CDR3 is TGTGCCAGTAGCAACCGGGACAGGGAAAAACTGTTTTTT.

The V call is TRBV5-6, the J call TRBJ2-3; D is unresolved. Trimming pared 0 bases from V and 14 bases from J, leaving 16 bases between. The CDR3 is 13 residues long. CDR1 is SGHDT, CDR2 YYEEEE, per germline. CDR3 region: CASSLAERRIGYF. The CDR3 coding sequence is TGTGCCAGCAGCTTGGCGGAGAGGCGGATCGGGTATTTT.

The CDR3, as DNA: TGTGCCACCTGGGGGGACTATGGCTACACCTTC. Its protein is CATWGDYGYTF. This chain uses TRBV19 with TRBJ1-2; the D gene is possibly TRBD1 (5 bases). The V gene lost 10 bases and the J gene lost 3 bases, with 9 bases spanning the gap. Germline V lookup: CDR1 LNHDA, CDR2 SQIVND (reference sequence). There are 11 residues in the CDR3.

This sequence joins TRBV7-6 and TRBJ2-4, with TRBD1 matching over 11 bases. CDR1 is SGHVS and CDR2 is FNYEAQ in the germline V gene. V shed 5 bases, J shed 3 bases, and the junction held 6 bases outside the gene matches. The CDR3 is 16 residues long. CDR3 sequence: CASSAWTGGGKNIQYF. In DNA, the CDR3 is TGTGCCAGCAGCGCCTGGACAGGGGGCGGCAAAAACATTCAGTACTTC.

The CDR3 sequence is CSVAWTSGGVGYNEQFF. The CDR3 DNA is TGCAGCGTTGCCTGGACTAGCGGGGGGGTAGGCTACAATGAGCAGTTCTTC. V and J are TRBV29-1 and TRBJ2-1; 15 bases are shared with TRBD2. Germline loops: CDR1 SQVTM, CDR2 ANQGSEA. Trimming at V came to 4 bases and at J to 3 bases, leaving 7 bases not matched to a gene. The CDR3 spans 17 residues.